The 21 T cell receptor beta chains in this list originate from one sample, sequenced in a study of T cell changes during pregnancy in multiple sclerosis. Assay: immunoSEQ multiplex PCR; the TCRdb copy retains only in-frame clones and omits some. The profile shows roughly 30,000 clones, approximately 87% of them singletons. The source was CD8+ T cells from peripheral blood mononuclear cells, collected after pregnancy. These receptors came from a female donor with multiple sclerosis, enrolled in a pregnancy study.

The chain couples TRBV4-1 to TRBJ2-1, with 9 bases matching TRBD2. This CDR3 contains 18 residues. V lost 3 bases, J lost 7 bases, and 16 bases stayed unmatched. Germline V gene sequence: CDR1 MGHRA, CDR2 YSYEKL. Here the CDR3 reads CASSHSVSGGRFWNEQFF. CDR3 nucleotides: TGCGCCAGCAGCCATTCGGTCAGCGGGGGGCGCTTTTGGAATGAGCAGTTCTTC.

CDR3 in DNA: TGCGCCAGCAGCTCGGGACAGGGAGCTAACTATGGCTACACCTTC. It specifies CASSSGQGANYGYTF. The chain joins TRBV5-1 to TRBJ1-2; 9 nucleotides align to TRBD1. Germline assignment: CDR1 SGHRS and CDR2 YFSETQ. J lost 0 bases, V lost 3 bases, and 3 bases had no gene match. This CDR3 comprises 15 residues.

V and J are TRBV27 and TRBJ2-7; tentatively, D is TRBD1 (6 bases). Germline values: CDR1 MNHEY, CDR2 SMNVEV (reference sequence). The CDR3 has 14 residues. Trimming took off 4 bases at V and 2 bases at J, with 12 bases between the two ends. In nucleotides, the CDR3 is TGTGCCAGCAGTTATTTGGGGGCCGCCTACGAGCAGTACTTC. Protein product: CASSYLGAAYEQYF.

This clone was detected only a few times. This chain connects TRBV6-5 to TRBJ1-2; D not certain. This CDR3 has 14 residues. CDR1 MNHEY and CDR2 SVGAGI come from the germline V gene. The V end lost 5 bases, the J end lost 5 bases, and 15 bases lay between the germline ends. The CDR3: CASSGWASGYGYTF. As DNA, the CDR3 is TGTGCCAGCAGTGGATGGGCCAGCGGATATGGCTACACCTTC.

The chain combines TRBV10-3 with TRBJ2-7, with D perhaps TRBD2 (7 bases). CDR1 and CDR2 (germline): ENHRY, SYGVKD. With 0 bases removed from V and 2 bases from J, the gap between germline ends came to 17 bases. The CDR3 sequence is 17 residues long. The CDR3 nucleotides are TGTGCCATCAGTGAGTCGGAGGCGGGGGCCGAAACCTACGAGCAGTACTTC. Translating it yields CAISESEAGAETYEQYF.

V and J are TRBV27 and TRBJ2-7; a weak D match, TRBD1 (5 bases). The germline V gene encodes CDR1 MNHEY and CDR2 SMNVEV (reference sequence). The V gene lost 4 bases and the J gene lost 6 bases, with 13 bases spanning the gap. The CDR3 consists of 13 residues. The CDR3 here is CASSWQGGIEQYF. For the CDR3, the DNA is TGTGCCAGCAGTTGGCAGGGCGGTATCGAGCAGTACTTC.

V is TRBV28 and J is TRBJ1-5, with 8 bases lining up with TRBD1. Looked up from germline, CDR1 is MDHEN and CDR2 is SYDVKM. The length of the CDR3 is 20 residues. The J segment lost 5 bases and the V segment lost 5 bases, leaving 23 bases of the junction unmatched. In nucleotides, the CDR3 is TGTGCCAGCAGTCGAGGCCCGGACAGGGCTCGAATAAAAGGCGATCAGCCCCAGCATTTT. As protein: CASSRGPDRARIKGDQPQHF.

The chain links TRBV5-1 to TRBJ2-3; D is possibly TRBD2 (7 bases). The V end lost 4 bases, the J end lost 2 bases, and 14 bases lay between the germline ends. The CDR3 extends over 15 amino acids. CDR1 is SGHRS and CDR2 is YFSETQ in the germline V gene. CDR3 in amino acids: CASSRVGGPTDTQYF. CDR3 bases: TGCGCCAGCAGCCGGGTCGGGGGGCCCACAGATACGCAGTATTTT.

This chain's CDR3 is CASRAREGVYNEQFF. The CDR3 coding sequence is TGTGCCAGCAGAGCCCGCGAGGGGGTATACAATGAGCAGTTCTTC. The chain combines TRBV27 with TRBJ2-1; weak D call: TRBD1 (6 bases). The V end lost 6 bases, the J end lost 4 bases, and 16 bases lay between the germline ends. CDR3 size: 15 residues. In germline, CDR1 is MNHEY, CDR2 SMNVEV (reference sequence).

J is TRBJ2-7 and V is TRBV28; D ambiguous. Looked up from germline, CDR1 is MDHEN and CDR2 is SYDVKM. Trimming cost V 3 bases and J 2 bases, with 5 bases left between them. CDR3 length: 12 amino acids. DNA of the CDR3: TGTGCCAGCAGTTTTCCCACCTACGAGCAGTACTTC. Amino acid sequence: CASSFPTYEQYF.

The chain's CDR3 is CASSLARTGINEKLFF. Here the CDR3 DNA reads TGTGCCAGCAGCTTAGCCCGGACAGGGATTAATGAAAAACTGTTTTTT. The rearrangement joins TRBV7-9 to TRBJ1-4; 8 positions agree with TRBD1. J gave up 4 bases and V 0 bases, and 4 bases lay outside the gene matches. This CDR3 is built from 16 residues. Per the germline V gene, CDR1 is SEHNR and CDR2 is FQNEAQ (reference sequence).

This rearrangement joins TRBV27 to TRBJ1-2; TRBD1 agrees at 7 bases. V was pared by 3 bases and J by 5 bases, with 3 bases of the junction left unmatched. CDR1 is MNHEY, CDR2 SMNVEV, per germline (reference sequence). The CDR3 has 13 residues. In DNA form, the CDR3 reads TGTGCCAGCAGTTTCACAGGGGAGTATGGCTACACCTTC. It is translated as CASSFTGEYGYTF.

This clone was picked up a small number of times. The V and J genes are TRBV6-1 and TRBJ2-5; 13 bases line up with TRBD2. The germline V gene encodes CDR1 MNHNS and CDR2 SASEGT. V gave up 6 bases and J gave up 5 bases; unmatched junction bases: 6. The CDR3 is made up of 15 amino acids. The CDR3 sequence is CASSLTSGGAETQYF. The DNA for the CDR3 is TGTGCCAGCAGCCTTACTAGCGGGGGGGCGGAGACCCAGTACTTC.

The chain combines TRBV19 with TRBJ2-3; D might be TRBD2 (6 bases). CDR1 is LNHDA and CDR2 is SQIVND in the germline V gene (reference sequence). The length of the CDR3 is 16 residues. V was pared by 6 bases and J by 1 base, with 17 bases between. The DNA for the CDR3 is TGTGCCAGTAGCAAACGGCCGGGACTTCGCACAGATACGCAGTATTTT. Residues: CASSKRPGLRTDTQYF.

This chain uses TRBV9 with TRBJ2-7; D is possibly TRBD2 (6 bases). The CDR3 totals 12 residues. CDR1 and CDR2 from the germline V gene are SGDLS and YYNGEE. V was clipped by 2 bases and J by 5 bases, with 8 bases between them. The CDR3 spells CASSVGTDEQYF. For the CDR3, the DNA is TGTGCCAGCAGCGTTGGGACTGACGAGCAGTACTTC.

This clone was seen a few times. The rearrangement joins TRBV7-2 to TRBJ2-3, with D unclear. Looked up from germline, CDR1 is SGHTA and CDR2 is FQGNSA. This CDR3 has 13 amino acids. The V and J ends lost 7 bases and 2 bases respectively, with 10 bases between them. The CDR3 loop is CASTPSSTDTQYF. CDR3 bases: TGTGCCAGCACCCCTTCGTCCACAGATACGCAGTATTTT. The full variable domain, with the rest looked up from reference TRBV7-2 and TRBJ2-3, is GAGVSQSPSNKVTEKGKDVELRCDPISGHTALYWYRQSLGQGLEFLIYFQGNSAPDKSGLPSDRFSAERTGGSVSTLTIQRTQQEDSAVYLCASTPSSTDTQYFGPGTRLTVL.

The CDR3 loop is CASSEEAGGPNEQFF. CDR3 DNA: TGTGCCAGCAGTGAAGAAGCGGGGGGGCCCAATGAGCAGTTCTTC. V and J are TRBV6-1 and TRBJ2-1, with 10 bases matching TRBD2. The CDR3 has 15 amino acids. The J segment lost 6 bases and the V segment lost 1 base, leaving 3 bases of the junction unmatched. Germline V gives CDR1 MNHNS, CDR2 SASEGT.

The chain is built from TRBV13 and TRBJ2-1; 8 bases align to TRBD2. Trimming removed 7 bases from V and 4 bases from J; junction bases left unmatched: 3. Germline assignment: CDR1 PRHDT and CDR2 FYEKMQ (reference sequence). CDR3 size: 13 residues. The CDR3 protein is CASIGGVYNEQFF. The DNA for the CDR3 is TGTGCCAGCATCGGGGGGGTATACAATGAGCAGTTCTTC.

The CDR3 sequence is CASSLGGRPLYEQYF. The DNA for the CDR3 is TGTGCCAGCAGCCTGGGAGGAAGACCCCTCTACGAGCAGTACTTC. This sequence joins TRBV27 and TRBJ2-7, with D possibly TRBD2 on 6 matching bases. Germline assignment: CDR1 MNHEY and CDR2 SMNVEV (reference sequence). Trimming took off 6 bases at V and 3 bases at J, with 18 bases between the two ends. The CDR3 is 15 amino acids.

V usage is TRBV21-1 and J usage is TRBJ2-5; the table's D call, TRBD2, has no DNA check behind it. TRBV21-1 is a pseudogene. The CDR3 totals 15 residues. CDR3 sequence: CASSKRGTSIETQYF. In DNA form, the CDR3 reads TGTGCCAGCAGCAAAAGAGGGACTAGTATTGAGACCCAGTACTTC.

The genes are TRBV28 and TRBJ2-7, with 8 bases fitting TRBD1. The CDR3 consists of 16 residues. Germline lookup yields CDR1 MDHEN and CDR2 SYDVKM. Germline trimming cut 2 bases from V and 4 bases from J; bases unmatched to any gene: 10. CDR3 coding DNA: TGTGCCAGCAGTTTACGCTGGGGCAGGGGGCAGTACGAGCAGTACTTC. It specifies CASSLRWGRGQYEQYF.